This T cell receptor beta chain was captured in a study of identical twins. Study-wide findings and caveats: Invariant cells of the MAIT and iNKT types might have partly distorted the zero-insertion analyses.

In TCRdb, the 5' RACE reads were re-called with MiXCR into one record per CDR3 protein. Of roughly 720,000 distinct CDR3 sequences in the sample, 15% to 20% were seen once. This clonotype was counted only a few times. Its antigen remains unknown. CDR1 is MNHNS and CDR2 is SASEGT in the germline V gene. CDR3 length: 14 residues. V dropped 7 bases and J dropped 3 bases, with 16 bases sitting between them. These records were also assigned to another study, of T cells expressing NK-cell markers.

This receptor was taken from a woman in her late teens or twenties in good health. The chain couples TRBV6-1 to TRBJ2-7; a possible D gene is TRBD2 (5 bases). What was sequenced was PBMCs. The DNA of the CDR3 is TGTGCCAGCACAACCGGCGGGCGATTCTACGAGCAGTACTTC. Its protein is CASTTGGRFYEQYF.